This T cell receptor beta chain was captured in a study of blood T cell repertoires in COVID-19. About the study: Sample material is recorded as cDNA or gDNA derived from T cells, B-cell-depleted T cells, or PBMCs.

The germline V gene has CDR1 SGHDT and CDR2 YYEEEE. The V gene lost 4 bases and the J gene lost 2 bases, with 10 bases spanning the gap. There are 14 residues in the CDR3. Only in-frame clones appear in the TCRdb table, and some are missing; sequencing was by immunoSEQ multiplex PCR. The sample shows over 95,000 clones, about four fifths of them seen only once. This chain joins TRBV5-6 and TRBJ1-5, with D maybe TRBD1 (5 bases). This clonotype was obtained from a woman aged 40 to 55 with acute or convalescent COVID-19. The sequenced material came from peripheral blood. The CDR3 protein is CASSRRAGNQPQHF. CDR3 nucleotides: TGTGCCAGCAGCCGCAGGGCCGGCAATCAGCCCCAGCATTTT. The full variable domain, completed using reference TRBV5-6 and TRBJ1-5, is DAGVTQSPTHLIKTRGQQVTLRCSPKSGHDTVSWYQQALGQGPQFIFQYYEEEERQRGNFPDRFSGHQFPNYSSELNVNALLLGDSALYLCASSRRAGNQPQHFGDGTRLSIL.